Listed below are T cell receptor beta chains from one sample, sequenced in a study of blood T cell repertoires in COVID-19. Only in-frame clones appear in the TCRdb table, and some are missing; sequencing was by immunoSEQ multiplex PCR. The table lists about 82,000 clones, about four fifths of them singletons, with approximately 12% in the top ten. The sequencing input was peripheral blood. Every receptor here comes from a woman in her thirties or forties with active or convalescent COVID-19. Each CDR3 is given with its conserved first and last residue. The order of the fields is V gene, CDR3 length, D gene, J gene, clone size, CDR3 DNA, CDR3 protein. The D gene is left open where the match is weak. Clone size is given for some rows only: seen once, a few or many times, or a class if the clone is expanded.

v_call: TRBV11-2; cdr3_length: 15; d_call: TRBD2; j_call: TRBJ2-3; clone_size: .; cdr3_nt: TGTGCCAGCAGACGGAGCGGGAGTTATACAGATACGCAGTATTTT; cdr3_aa: CASRRSGSYTDTQYF
v_call: TRBV18; cdr3_length: 14; d_call: TRBD1; j_call: TRBJ2-7; clone_size: .; cdr3_nt: TGTGCCAGCTCAGCGGGACAGGGTGGATACGAGCAGTACTTC; cdr3_aa: CASSAGQGGYEQYF
v_call: TRBV19; cdr3_length: 15; d_call: TRBD1; j_call: TRBJ2-7; clone_size: .; cdr3_nt: TGTGCCAGTAGTATCCGACAGGGGGCTCTCTACGAGCAGTACTTC; cdr3_aa: CASSIRQGALYEQYF
v_call: TRBV5-1; cdr3_length: 17; d_call: .; j_call: TRBJ2-2; clone_size: .; cdr3_nt: TGCGCCAGCAGCTCCGGACAGCCAAAGGGTGACACCGGGGAGCTGTTTTTT; cdr3_aa: CASSSGQPKGDTGELFF
v_call: TRBV11-3; cdr3_length: 14; d_call: TRBD1; j_call: TRBJ2-4; clone_size: .; cdr3_nt: TGTGCCAGCAGCCCACCGGGACAGCGAAACATTCAGTACTTC; cdr3_aa: CASSPPGQRNIQYF
v_call: TRBV7-9; cdr3_length: 11; d_call: .; j_call: TRBJ2-7; clone_size: .; cdr3_nt: TGTGCCAGCAGCCCCCAATACGAGCAGTACTTC; cdr3_aa: CASSPQYEQYF
v_call: TRBV18; cdr3_length: 15; d_call: TRBD1; j_call: TRBJ1-1; clone_size: .; cdr3_nt: TGTGCCAGCTCACCAAGGGGACAGTCGAACACTGAAGCTTTCTTT; cdr3_aa: CASSPRGQSNTEAFF
v_call: TRBV5-5; cdr3_length: 15; d_call: TRBD1; j_call: TRBJ1-2; clone_size: .; cdr3_nt: TGTGCCAGCAGCTTAACGACAGGGGCCCTTTTGGGCTACACCTTC; cdr3_aa: CASSLTTGALLGYTF
v_call: TRBV5-1; cdr3_length: 15; d_call: .; j_call: TRBJ2-3; clone_size: .; cdr3_nt: TGCGCCAGCAGCTTACAGGGCGCCTTGGCAAATACGCAGTATTTT; cdr3_aa: CASSLQGALANTQYF
v_call: TRBV7-3; cdr3_length: 13; d_call: .; j_call: TRBJ1-5; clone_size: .; cdr3_nt: TGTGCCAGCAGCTTATCCAACAATCAGCCCCAGCATTTT; cdr3_aa: CASSLSNNQPQHF
v_call: TRBV29-1; cdr3_length: 14; d_call: TRBD1; j_call: TRBJ1-2; clone_size: .; cdr3_nt: TGCAGCGACTTCGACAGGGTCTATAACTATGGCTACACCTTC; cdr3_aa: CSDFDRVYNYGYTF
v_call: TRBV18; cdr3_length: 17; d_call: TRBD1; j_call: TRBJ1-2; clone_size: .; cdr3_nt: TGTGCCAGCTCACCCGGGACAGGTTCTCCCCGCTACTATGGCTACACCTTC; cdr3_aa: CASSPGTGSPRYYGYTF
v_call: TRBV28; cdr3_length: 16; d_call: TRBD2; j_call: TRBJ2-7; clone_size: once; cdr3_nt: TGTGCCAGCAGTTTTCTGTCTAGCGGGAGCTCCTACGAGCAGTACTTC; cdr3_aa: CASSFLSSGSSYEQYF
v_call: TRBV18; cdr3_length: 15; d_call: .; j_call: TRBJ2-2; clone_size: few; cdr3_nt: TGTGCCAGCTCACCACCGGTGGGGCGAGTCGGGGAGCTGTTTTTT; cdr3_aa: CASSPPVGRVGELFF
v_call: TRBV7-2; cdr3_length: 15; d_call: TRBD2; j_call: TRBJ2-5; clone_size: once; cdr3_nt: TGTGCCAGCAGCCGTACTAGCGGGAGGGTGGAGACCCAGTACTTC; cdr3_aa: CASSRTSGRVETQYF
v_call: TRBV5-6; cdr3_length: 12; d_call: .; j_call: TRBJ1-2; clone_size: .; cdr3_nt: TGTGCCAGCAGCTACTCGGTCTATGGCTACACCTTC; cdr3_aa: CASSYSVYGYTF
v_call: TRBV5-4; cdr3_length: 15; d_call: TRBD1; j_call: TRBJ2-1; clone_size: .; cdr3_nt: TGTGCCAGCAGCCGTGACAGGGGTCCATACAATGAGCAGTTCTTC; cdr3_aa: CASSRDRGPYNEQFF
v_call: TRBV6-4; cdr3_length: 17; d_call: .; j_call: TRBJ1-5; clone_size: .; cdr3_nt: TGTGGGACTAACGGGGTGTACCGGGGGTATGGCAATCAGCCCCAGCATTTT; cdr3_aa: CGTNGVYRGYGNQPQHF
v_call: TRBV28; cdr3_length: 12; d_call: .; j_call: TRBJ1-2; clone_size: .; cdr3_nt: TGTGCCAGCAGTTTATTTACTGGTGGCTACACCTTC; cdr3_aa: CASSLFTGGYTF
v_call: TRBV6-1; cdr3_length: 15; d_call: .; j_call: TRBJ2-1; clone_size: .; cdr3_nt: TGTGCCAGCAGTGAGCAAGGGGTCTCCTACAATGAGCAGTTCTTC; cdr3_aa: CASSEQGVSYNEQFF
v_call: TRBV3-1/TRBV3-2; cdr3_length: 14; d_call: .; j_call: TRBJ1-6; clone_size: .; cdr3_nt: TGTGCCAGCAGCCAAATGGAGGGTAATTCACCCCTCCACTTT; cdr3_aa: CASSQMEGNSPLHF
v_call: TRBV4-3; cdr3_length: 16; d_call: .; j_call: TRBJ1-4; clone_size: .; cdr3_nt: TGCGCCAGCAGCCAAGGTACAGGCTCAACTAATGAAAAACTGTTTTTT; cdr3_aa: CASSQGTGSTNEKLFF
v_call: TRBV5-5; cdr3_length: 16; d_call: TRBD1; j_call: TRBJ2-1; clone_size: .; cdr3_nt: TGTGCCAGCAGCTTCAGGACAGGGGGGTCCTACAATGAGCAGTTCTTC; cdr3_aa: CASSFRTGGSYNEQFF
v_call: TRBV9; cdr3_length: 14; d_call: .; j_call: TRBJ2-3; clone_size: .; cdr3_nt: TGTGCCAGCAGCGGGGGGACAAGAACAGATACGCAGTATTTT; cdr3_aa: CASSGGTRTDTQYF
v_call: TRBV28; cdr3_length: 13; d_call: .; j_call: TRBJ1-4; clone_size: .; cdr3_nt: TGTGCCAGCAGGGGAGTCAGTGGTGAAAAACTGTTTTTT; cdr3_aa: CASRGVSGEKLFF
v_call: TRBV3-1/TRBV3-2; cdr3_length: 15; d_call: TRBD1; j_call: TRBJ2-3; clone_size: .; cdr3_nt: TGTGCCAGCAGCGAAACGACAGGGGACACAGATACGCAGTATTTT; cdr3_aa: CASSETTGDTDTQYF
v_call: TRBV6-5; cdr3_length: 14; d_call: .; j_call: TRBJ1-4; clone_size: .; cdr3_nt: TGTGCCAGCAGTTACTCTGGGGAGTCTGGAAAACTGTTTTTT; cdr3_aa: CASSYSGESGKLFF
v_call: TRBV28; cdr3_length: 13; d_call: .; j_call: TRBJ2-7; clone_size: few; cdr3_nt: TGTGCCAGCAGTTTATTAGACTCCCCCAGGCAGTACTTC; cdr3_aa: CASSLLDSPRQYF
v_call: TRBV5-1; cdr3_length: 14; d_call: .; j_call: TRBJ2-7; clone_size: .; cdr3_nt: TGCGCCAGCAGCCCTCGGCAGGGCTCCTACGAGCAGTACTTC; cdr3_aa: CASSPRQGSYEQYF
v_call: TRBV28; cdr3_length: 14; d_call: .; j_call: TRBJ1-2; clone_size: .; cdr3_nt: TGTGCCAGCAGTGGGACGGGGGGAGGGTATGGCTACACCTTC; cdr3_aa: CASSGTGGGYGYTF
v_call: TRBV2; cdr3_length: 13; d_call: .; j_call: TRBJ2-3; clone_size: .; cdr3_nt: TGTGCCAGCAGTGATCAGGGCTTGGATACGCAGTATTTT; cdr3_aa: CASSDQGLDTQYF
v_call: TRBV5-1; cdr3_length: 14; d_call: TRBD1; j_call: TRBJ1-3; clone_size: .; cdr3_nt: TGCGCCAGCAGCCCCGGACAGGGTGGAAACACCATATATTTT; cdr3_aa: CASSPGQGGNTIYF
v_call: TRBV4-1; cdr3_length: 13; d_call: .; j_call: TRBJ1-5; clone_size: .; cdr3_nt: TGCGCCAGCAGCCAAGTTGGAGATCAGCCCCAGCATTTT; cdr3_aa: CASSQVGDQPQHF
v_call: TRBV16; cdr3_length: 17; d_call: TRBD1; j_call: TRBJ2-3; clone_size: .; cdr3_nt: TGTGCCAGCAGCCAATCTGCCTGGGACAGACGCACAGATACGCAGTATTTT; cdr3_aa: CASSQSAWDRRTDTQYF
v_call: TRBV7-8; cdr3_length: 15; d_call: TRBD2; j_call: TRBJ2-5; clone_size: .; cdr3_nt: TGTGCCAGCAGCTTAAGTAGCGGGAGAGGGGCGACCCAGTACTTC; cdr3_aa: CASSLSSGRGATQYF
v_call: TRBV28; cdr3_length: 17; d_call: TRBD2; j_call: TRBJ2-3; clone_size: .; cdr3_nt: TGTGCCAGCAGTGCCATAGAGCGGGGGGGCCTGACAGATACGCAGTATTTT; cdr3_aa: CASSAIERGGLTDTQYF
v_call: TRBV30; cdr3_length: 15; d_call: .; j_call: TRBJ2-7; clone_size: .; cdr3_nt: TGTGCCTGGAGGATATACAGGGAGAGCTCCTACGAGCAGTACTTC; cdr3_aa: CAWRIYRESSYEQYF
v_call: TRBV3-1/TRBV3-2; cdr3_length: 14; d_call: TRBD1; j_call: TRBJ2-5; clone_size: .; cdr3_nt: TGTGCCAGCAGCCTTAGGACAGGGATGGAGACCCAGTACTTC; cdr3_aa: CASSLRTGMETQYF
v_call: TRBV6-6; cdr3_length: 13; d_call: TRBD1; j_call: TRBJ2-7; clone_size: .; cdr3_nt: TGTGCCACAATCGGACAGGGGTCACACGAGCAGTACTTC; cdr3_aa: CATIGQGSHEQYF
v_call: TRBV18; cdr3_length: 16; d_call: TRBD1; j_call: TRBJ1-5; clone_size: .; cdr3_nt: TGTGCCAGCTCACCACCCATGGCAGGGGGACATCAGCCCCAGCATTTT; cdr3_aa: CASSPPMAGGHQPQHF
v_call: TRBV29-1; cdr3_length: 12; d_call: .; j_call: TRBJ2-5; clone_size: .; cdr3_nt: TGCAGCGTCGAGGGAGGGGGAGAGACCCAGTACTTC; cdr3_aa: CSVEGGGETQYF
v_call: TRBV10-3; cdr3_length: 15; d_call: TRBD2; j_call: TRBJ2-2; clone_size: .; cdr3_nt: TGTGCCATCAGTGATCCCGGGACTAGCCCCGGGGAGCTGTTTTTT; cdr3_aa: CAISDPGTSPGELFF
v_call: TRBV5-1; cdr3_length: 15; d_call: .; j_call: TRBJ1-4; clone_size: .; cdr3_nt: TGCGCCAGCAGCCCAACTGCAACAACTAATGAAAAACTGTTTTTT; cdr3_aa: CASSPTATTNEKLFF
v_call: TRBV2; cdr3_length: 14; d_call: .; j_call: TRBJ2-2; clone_size: .; cdr3_nt: TGTGCCAGCAGAACTAACAGGGTCCCCGGGGAGCTGTTTTTT; cdr3_aa: CASRTNRVPGELFF
v_call: TRBV4-2; cdr3_length: 15; d_call: TRBD1; j_call: TRBJ1-2; clone_size: once; cdr3_nt: TGTGCCAGCAGCCAGGAACAGGGGGCTAACTATGGCTACACCTTC; cdr3_aa: CASSQEQGANYGYTF